Below are 30 T cell receptor beta chains sequenced from a single sample in a study of Ad26.COV2.S vaccination and SARS-CoV-2 variants. The method was immunoSEQ multiplex PCR; TCRdb's version includes in-frame clones alone and lacks a portion of them. The data contain about 400,000 clones, 83% of them singletons. Treatment reported: roughly 19 received Ad26.COV2.S at low or high dose, single or two shots; a few received placebo; per-sample allocation not given. Sampling was done on day 63 after the first vaccine or placebo injection. Sequences were derived from peripheral blood, sampled in a trial of Ad26.COV2.S vaccine versus placebo. These receptors came from a person between 18 and 60 years old who received the Ad26.COV2.S COVID-19 vaccine or a placebo.

V gene TRBV3-1 (or the pseudogene TRBV3-2) combines with J gene TRBJ1-2, with D possibly matching TRBD1 (6 bases). The germline V gene encodes CDR1 LGHDT and CDR2 YNNKEL (reference sequence). Trimming shortened V by 10 bases and J by 3 bases, and 21 bases separated the two germline ends. The CDR3 length is 15 residues. The CDR3 sequence is CATHDPGQGYYGYTF. Here the CDR3 DNA reads TGTGCCACTCACGATCCAGGGCAGGGGTACTATGGCTACACCTTC.

V is TRBV7-6 and J is TRBJ1-4; D is ambiguous. The CDR3 runs 12 residues. Germline V CDR1 and CDR2: SGHVS, FNYEAQ. V was trimmed by 6 bases and J by 3 bases, leaving 5 bases between them. The CDR3 loop is CASRGPNEKLFF. As DNA, the CDR3 is TGTGCCAGCAGGGGCCCTAATGAAAAACTGTTTTTT. Drawing the rest from reference TRBV7-6 and TRBJ1-4, the complete variable domain is GAGVSQSPRYKVTKRGQDVALRCDPISGHVSLYWYRQALGQGPEFLTYFNYEAQQDKSGLPNDRFSAERPEGSISTLTIQRTEQRDSAMYRCASRGPNEKLFFGSGTQLSVL.

The V gene is TRBV9, the J gene TRBJ2-7, with D unclear. Germline-derived CDR1 and CDR2 are SGDLS and YYNGEE. The CDR3 spans 15 residues. V was cut by 4 bases and J by 1 base, with 15 bases left in between. Written as DNA, the CDR3 is TGTGCCAGCAGCCCCCGACCACAAACATCCTACGAGCAGTACTTC. Translated: CASSPRPQTSYEQYF.

The chain recombines TRBV6-2 or TRBV6-3 with TRBJ2-5, with D maybe TRBD2 (6 bases). Trimming removed 2 bases from V and 1 base from J, with 8 bases in between. CDR1 is MNHEY and CDR2 is SVGEGT in the germline V gene. CDR3 length: 14 residues. In DNA form, the CDR3 reads TGTGCCAGCAGTTACCCGGGACTCCAAGAGACCCAGTACTTC. Translation gives CASSYPGLQETQYF.

The chain recombines TRBV28 with TRBJ1-2, with a weak D call TRBD1 (5 bases). Per germline, CDR1 MDHEN and CDR2 SYDVKM. This CDR3 contains 13 residues. Deletions cut 1 base from V and 10 bases from J, with 13 bases between. This CDR3 is CASSLFSQGVYTF. The CDR3 DNA follows: TGTGCCAGCAGTTTATTCTCTCAGGGAGTCTACACCTTC.

This clone was detected a few times. The J gene is TRBJ1-5, the V gene TRBV6-7; no clear D gene. TRBV6-7 qualifies as an ORF whose function is uncertain. The CDR3 sequence is 12 residues long. V lost 6 bases and J 6 bases, leaving 9 bases between the germline ends. CDR3 nucleotides: TGTGCCAGCAGCCTTTGTGTTCAGCCCCAGCATTTT. It codes for CASSLCVQPQHF.

This chain links TRBV5-6 with TRBJ2-3, with D perhaps TRBD1 or TRBD2 (5 bases each). The CDR3 extends over 16 amino acids. Germline V gene lookup returns CDR1 SGHDT and CDR2 YYEEEE. Deletions cut 4 bases from V and 3 bases from J, with 18 bases between. CDR3 DNA: TGTGCCAGCAGCCAGTTGGGGCGGACGGGAACAGATACGCAGTATTTT. Residues: CASSQLGRTGTDTQYF.

The V and J genes are TRBV4-1 and TRBJ2-1, with 8 bases identical to TRBD2. Germline V CDR1 and CDR2: MGHRA, YSYEKL. V lost 4 bases to trimming and J lost 9 bases; unmatched junction nucleotides: 8. This CDR3 comprises 14 residues. CDR3 DNA: TGCGCCAGCAGCCGACAGACTAGCGAGGGTGAGCAGTTCTTC. Amino acids: CASSRQTSEGEQFF.

This chain joins TRBV6-4 and TRBJ1-1; D unclear. This CDR3 contains 13 residues. Trimming took off 0 bases at V and 3 bases at J, with 5 bases between the two ends. Germline V CDR1 and CDR2: MRHNA, SNTAGT. The DNA of the CDR3 is TGTGCCAGCAGTGACTCGACTTACACTGAAGCTTTCTTT. Its protein product is CASSDSTYTEAFF.

This sequence joins TRBV28 and TRBJ1-2; D ambiguous. V lost 5 bases and J 6 bases, leaving 22 bases between the germline ends. This CDR3 contains 16 residues. Germline values: CDR1 MDHEN, CDR2 SYDVKM. The CDR3 nucleotides read TGTGCCAGCAGTCCCTCGGCCCGGTGGGGATGGGATGGCTACACCTTC. Its translation: CASSPSARWGWDGYTF.

The chain combines TRBV5-1 with TRBJ2-5; D remains unclear. Trimming stripped 4 bases from V and 5 bases from J, with 9 bases between. CDR1 is SGHRS and CDR2 is YFSETQ in the germline V gene. The CDR3 is 12 residues long. The CDR3 loop reads CASSDPGETQYF. In nucleotides, the CDR3 is TGCGCCAGCAGCGACCCCGGGGAGACCCAGTACTTC. The full variable domain, rest sourced from reference TRBV5-1 and TRBJ2-5, is KAGVTQTPRYLIKTRGQQVTLSCSPISGHRSVSWYQQTPGQGLQFLFEYFSETQRNKGNFPGRFSGRQFSNSRSEMNVSTLELGDSALYLCASSDPGETQYFGPGTRLLVL.

This chain connects TRBV2 to TRBJ1-4; tentative D call: TRBD1 (5 bases). With 3 bases removed from V and 7 bases from J, the gap between germline ends came to 18 bases. The CDR3 contains 16 residues. The V gene's germline CDR1 is SNHLY and CDR2 FYNNEI. The CDR3 region has the DNA TGTGCCAGCAGTGAGGGACGGCTTGCCGGTGGTGAAAAACTGTTTTTT. Translating it yields CASSEGRLAGGEKLFF.

CDR3 nucleotides: TGTGCCAGCAGCTTATGGGGTGAGCAGGGTCGCGGTGGCTACACCTTC. Its protein is CASSLWGEQGRGGYTF. This chain links TRBV7-9 with TRBJ1-2, with D possibly TRBD1 on 5 matching bases. This CDR3 region has 16 residues. V shed 2 bases and J shed 7 bases, with 20 bases lying between them. Looked up from germline, CDR1 is SEHNR and CDR2 is FQNEAQ (reference sequence).

This sequence joins TRBV6-2 or TRBV6-3 and TRBJ1-4, with D uncertain. The CDR3 runs 15 residues. The ends were cut back, 2 bases at V and 1 base at J, with 8 bases in the middle. The V gene's germline CDR1 is MNHEY and CDR2 SVGEGT. The CDR3 protein is CASSYARRTNEKLFF. In nucleotides, the CDR3 is TGTGCCAGCAGTTACGCCCGGAGAACTAATGAAAAACTGTTTTTT.

The V and J genes are TRBV18 and TRBJ2-5, with a possible D match to TRBD1 (5 bases). Germline CDR1 and CDR2: KGHSH and LQKENI. The CDR3 totals 15 residues. V dropped 1 base and J dropped 5 bases, with 14 bases sitting between them. CDR3 bases: TGTGCCAGCTCACCACTGAGCCAGGGTCTGGAGACCCAGTACTTC. This encodes CASSPLSQGLETQYF.

The chain recombines TRBV19 with TRBJ1-1; 7 nucleotides match TRBD1. CDR1 is LNHDA and CDR2 is SQIVND in the germline V gene (reference sequence). J gave up 0 bases and V 5 bases, and 6 bases lay outside the gene matches. The CDR3 is made up of 15 amino acids. The CDR3 loop is CASSFDRVVNTEAFF. The CDR3 DNA sequence: TGTGCCAGTAGTTTCGACAGGGTCGTGAACACTGAAGCTTTCTTT.

This clone was detected only once. This chain links TRBV4-3 with TRBJ2-6, with D perhaps assigned TRBD1 or TRBD2 (5 bases each). Germline-derived CDR1 and CDR2 are LGHNA and YSLEER. V lost 0 bases and J 1 base, leaving 13 bases between the germline ends. The CDR3 consists of 18 residues. The CDR3 is CASSQEGWWGSGANVLTF. For the CDR3, the DNA is TGCGCCAGCAGCCAAGAGGGTTGGTGGGGGTCTGGGGCCAACGTCCTGACTTTC.

The rearrangement joins TRBV30 to TRBJ2-2; D is unresolved. The CDR3 sequence is 12 residues long. The germline V and J ends were trimmed by 1 base and 4 bases, with 4 bases remaining between them. CDR1 is GTSNPN and CDR2 is SVGIG in the germline V gene (reference sequence). Here the CDR3 DNA reads TGTGCCTGGAGTGACCCCACCGGGGAGCTGTTTTTT. Its translation is CAWSDPTGELFF.

This rearrangement joins TRBV6-5 to TRBJ2-7; the D gene is possibly TRBD1 (6 bases). Germline values: CDR1 MNHEY, CDR2 SVGAGI. The CDR3 length is 15 residues. The V end lost 6 bases, the J end lost 6 bases, and 21 bases lay between the germline ends. The chain's CDR3 is CASRPRGLTASEQYF. The CDR3 nucleotides read TGTGCCAGCAGGCCCAGGGGCCTAACGGCTTCCGAGCAGTACTTC.

This clone was observed a single time. This rearrangement joins TRBV19 to TRBJ1-2, with a possible D match to TRBD1 (6 bases). This CDR3 spans 13 amino acids. Per germline, CDR1 LNHDA and CDR2 SQIVND (reference sequence). V lost 1 base, J lost 10 bases, and 13 bases lay in between. As DNA, the CDR3 is TGTGCCAGTAGTATAGTGCCGGGGGCTCTCTACACCTTC. Protein: CASSIVPGALYTF. Based on the CDR3 plus reference TRBV19 and TRBJ1-2, the full variable domain is DGGITQSPKYLFRKEGQNVTLSCEQNLNHDAMYWYRQDPGQGLRLIYYSQIVNDFQKGDIAEGYSVSREKKESFPLTVTSAQKNPTAFYLCASSIVPGALYTFGSGTRLTVV.

The chain recombines TRBV10-3 with TRBJ1-2; 9 bases match TRBD1. Per the germline V gene, CDR1 is ENHRY and CDR2 is SYGVKD. The CDR3 loop spans 15 amino acids. Losses at the gene ends were 8 bases for V and 4 bases for J; bases not matched to a gene: 11. Here the CDR3 reads CAILTGGRFGYGYTF. For the CDR3, the DNA is TGTGCCATCCTAACAGGGGGCAGATTTGGCTATGGCTACACCTTC.

The genes are TRBV7-2 and TRBJ2-5, with TRBD2 matching 9 bases. V shed 3 bases and J 5 bases; nucleotides not matched to a gene: 13. The CDR3 consists of 17 residues. Looked up from germline, CDR1 is SGHTA and CDR2 is FQGNSA. For the CDR3, the DNA is TGTGCCAGCAGCTTCCAAGCGGGGGGCCTAAACCGGGAGACCCAGTACTTC. Protein product: CASSFQAGGLNRETQYF.

The CDR3 loop is CASSLDLSGPQHF. DNA for the CDR3: TGTGCCAGCAGCTTAGACCTTAGTGGGCCCCAGCATTTT. V is TRBV11-2 and J is TRBJ1-5; D not resolved. Deletions cut 0 bases from V and 9 bases from J, with 9 bases between. This CDR3 is 13 amino acids long. The germline V gene encodes CDR1 SGHAT and CDR2 FQNNGV.

V usage is TRBV5-1 and J usage is TRBJ2-7; 8 positions agree with TRBD1. The V gene end was trimmed by 3 bases and the J gene end by 1 base; junction bases not matched to a gene: 6. Germline V gives CDR1 SGHRS, CDR2 YFSETQ. The CDR3 is made up of 15 amino acids. The chain's CDR3 is CASSWRTGPSYEQYF. The CDR3 nucleotides read TGCGCCAGCAGCTGGAGGACAGGGCCTTCCTACGAGCAGTACTTC.

This clone came up a few times. CDR3 DNA sequence: TGTGCCAGCAGGCGTCCAACATTAGGTGGGGGGAAGACTGAAGCTTTCTTT. Residues: CASRRPTLGGGKTEAFF. The chain carries TRBV7-9 and TRBJ1-1, with D possibly TRBD1 on 5 matching bases. This CDR3 has 17 amino acids. V was shortened by 6 bases and J by 5 bases, with 25 bases between the two germline ends. CDR1 is SEHNR, CDR2 FQNEAQ, per germline (reference sequence).

CDR3 residues: CSEHSNEKLFF. CDR3 DNA: TGCAGTGAACACAGCAATGAAAAACTGTTTTTT. This rearrangement joins TRBV20-1 to TRBJ1-4, with D uncertain. Germline assignment: CDR1 DFQATT and CDR2 SNEGSKA (reference sequence). The V and J ends lost 7 bases and 5 bases respectively, with 8 bases between them. This CDR3 comprises 11 residues.

The chain couples TRBV9 to TRBJ2-1; D remains ambiguous. The CDR3 runs 15 residues. Trimming removed 0 bases at V and 0 bases at J, with 7 bases between. The germline gives CDR1 SGDLS, CDR2 YYNGEE. DNA for the CDR3: TGTGCCAGCAGCGTAGGACTTCTCTCCTACAATGAGCAGTTCTTC. It encodes CASSVGLLSYNEQFF.

The chain recombines TRBV19 with TRBJ2-1; D ambiguous. The V and J ends lost 1 base and 5 bases respectively, with 6 bases between them. The germline V gene has CDR1 LNHDA and CDR2 SQIVND (reference sequence). The CDR3 runs 13 residues. The CDR3 protein is CASSIVANNEQFF. In nucleotides, the CDR3 is TGTGCCAGTAGTATAGTGGCAAACAATGAGCAGTTCTTC.

The rearrangement uses TRBV3-1 (or the pseudogene TRBV3-2) and TRBJ2-5, with 7 nucleotides matching TRBD2. Germline V gene lookup returns CDR1 LGHDT and CDR2 YNNKEL (reference sequence). V shed 4 bases, J shed 7 bases, and the junction held 12 bases outside the gene matches. The CDR3 loop spans 15 amino acids. CDR3 sequence: CASSPGGPRVGTQYF. The CDR3 nucleotides read TGTGCCAGCAGCCCGGGGGGACCAAGAGTTGGGACCCAGTACTTC.

The J gene is TRBJ2-1, the V gene TRBV13, with D perhaps matching TRBD2 (6 bases). The CDR3 loop spans 14 amino acids. The ends were cut back, 5 bases at V and 2 bases at J, with 10 bases in the middle. Germline values: CDR1 PRHDT, CDR2 FYEKMQ (reference sequence). This CDR3 is CASSPGLPYNEQFF. The CDR3 DNA reads TGTGCCAGCAGCCCGGGACTTCCCTACAATGAGCAGTTCTTC.